This T cell receptor beta chain was identified in a study of beta chain features in type 1 diabetes. Sequenced material consisted of expressed TCRB transcripts (all of the isolated RNA was reverse transcribed). An average of approximately 3.6 million reads was obtained for naive, central memory and regulatory T cell samples. Repertoires were generated with immunoSEQ multiplex PCR, while TCRdb's copy carries only in-frame clones and drops some. The sample carries about 220,000 clones, 11% recorded once. In all sorted populations, purity surpassed 95%. CDR3 length: 13 amino acids. CDR1 is SGHAT, CDR2 FQNNGV, per germline. J was trimmed by 6 bases and V by 5 bases; bases with no gene match: 4. Broader study findings: Patients' naive, central memory and Treg TCRB repertoires seemed closer to one another than those of healthy donors.

About this clone itself: Its target is not known.

Sequencing was carried out using central memory CD4+ T cells from blood. The chain combines TRBV11-2 with TRBJ2-5; 9 bases match TRBD1. The clonotype was recovered from a man between 18 and 29 years old in good health. The CDR3 DNA reads TGTGCCAGCAGCAGGGACAGGGTGAAGACCCAGTACTTC. This codes for CASSRDRVKTQYF.